This T cell receptor beta chain was sequenced in a study of blood T cell repertoires in COVID-19. Some clones are missing from TCRdb's copy, which holds only in-frame ones; the method was immunoSEQ multiplex PCR. The sample holds around 93,000 clones; 81% are singletons and the top ten take around 4%. The CDR3 runs 15 residues. CDR1 is KGHSH, CDR2 LQKENI, per germline. The V and J ends lost 6 bases and 4 bases respectively, with 17 bases between them. The chain employs TRBV18 and TRBJ2-3; maybe TRBD2 (5 bases). The source material was peripheral blood. This TCR was recovered from a man in his 60s with acute or convalescent COVID-19. CDR3 coding DNA: TGTGCCAGCTCTCCGGGAAACCAAGGGCCAGATACGCAGTATTTT. Amino acid sequence: CASSPGNQGPDTQYF.